This T cell receptor beta chain was sequenced for a study of blood T cell repertoires in COVID-19. At the level of the study: Collection of acute and convalescent COVID-19 samples took place in the United States, Italy and Spain. In each case, the material was cDNA or gDNA derived from T cells, B-cell-depleted T cells, or PBMCs.

This clone was observed a few times. Profiling relied on immunoSEQ multiplex PCR, and the TCRdb table lists in-frame clones only, not all of them. The repertoire holds about 210,000 clones, with about 86% as singletons. The receptor comes from a woman in her fifties or sixties with acute or convalescent COVID-19. Sequenced sample: peripheral blood.

The CDR3 here is CATSDFSGAGTEGDTQYF. Written as DNA, the CDR3 is TGTGCCACCAGTGATTTTTCCGGGGCCGGGACTGAGGGAGATACGCAGTATTTT. The rearrangement uses TRBV24-1 and TRBJ2-3; weak D call: TRBD2 (6 bases). The CDR3 totals 18 residues. The germline V gene encodes CDR1 KGHDR and CDR2 SFDVKD. Trimming removed 1 base at V and 5 bases at J, with 21 bases between.